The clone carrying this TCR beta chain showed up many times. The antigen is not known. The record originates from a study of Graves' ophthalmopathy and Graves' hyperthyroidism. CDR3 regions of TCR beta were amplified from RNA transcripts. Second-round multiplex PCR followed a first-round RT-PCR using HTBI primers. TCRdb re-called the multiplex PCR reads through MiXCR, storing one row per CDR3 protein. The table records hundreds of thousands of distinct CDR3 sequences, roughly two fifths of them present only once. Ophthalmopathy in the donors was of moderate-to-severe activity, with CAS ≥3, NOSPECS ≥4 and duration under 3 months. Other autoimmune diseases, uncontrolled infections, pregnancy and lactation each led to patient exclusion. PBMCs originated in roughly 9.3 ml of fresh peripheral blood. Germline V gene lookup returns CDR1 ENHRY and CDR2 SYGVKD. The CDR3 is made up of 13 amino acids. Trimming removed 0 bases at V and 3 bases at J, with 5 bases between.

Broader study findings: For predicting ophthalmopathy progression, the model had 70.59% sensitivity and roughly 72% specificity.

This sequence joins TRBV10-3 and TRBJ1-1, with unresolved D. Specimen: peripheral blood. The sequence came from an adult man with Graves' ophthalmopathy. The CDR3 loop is CAISESWDTEAFF. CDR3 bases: TGTGCCATCAGTGAGTCGTGGGACACTGAAGCTTTCTTT.